Detailed here is one T cell receptor (beta chain). Participant ages covered about 18 to 95 years across about two dozen US areas. Symptom resolution, clearance, or two negative PCRs marked the recovered donors of Cohort 3. This entry comes from a study of blood T cell repertoires in COVID-19. In the authors' methods: Amplified reference gene primers provided the basis for estimating nucleated cell counts. Using immunoSEQ multiplex PCR, the repertoire was profiled, and TCRdb retains in-frame clones only, with some absent. V and J calls and clone size follow that table, whereas D and trimming were derived from the DNA. The sample holds around 280,000 clones, 87% seen once. Germline-derived CDR1 and CDR2 are SGHTA and FQGTGA. The CDR3 length is 17 residues. J was trimmed by 6 bases and V by 2 bases; bases with no gene match: 9.

This receptor was obtained from a woman in her thirties or forties who had recovered from COVID-19. Sequencing was performed on PBMCs or T cells enriched from blood (not recorded which). This rearrangement joins TRBV7-3 to TRBJ2-7; TRBD2 aligns across 14 bases. The CDR3: CASSLWGTSGRMGEQYF. CDR3 DNA: TGTGCCAGCAGCTTATGGGGGACTAGCGGGAGAATGGGCGAGCAGTACTTC.